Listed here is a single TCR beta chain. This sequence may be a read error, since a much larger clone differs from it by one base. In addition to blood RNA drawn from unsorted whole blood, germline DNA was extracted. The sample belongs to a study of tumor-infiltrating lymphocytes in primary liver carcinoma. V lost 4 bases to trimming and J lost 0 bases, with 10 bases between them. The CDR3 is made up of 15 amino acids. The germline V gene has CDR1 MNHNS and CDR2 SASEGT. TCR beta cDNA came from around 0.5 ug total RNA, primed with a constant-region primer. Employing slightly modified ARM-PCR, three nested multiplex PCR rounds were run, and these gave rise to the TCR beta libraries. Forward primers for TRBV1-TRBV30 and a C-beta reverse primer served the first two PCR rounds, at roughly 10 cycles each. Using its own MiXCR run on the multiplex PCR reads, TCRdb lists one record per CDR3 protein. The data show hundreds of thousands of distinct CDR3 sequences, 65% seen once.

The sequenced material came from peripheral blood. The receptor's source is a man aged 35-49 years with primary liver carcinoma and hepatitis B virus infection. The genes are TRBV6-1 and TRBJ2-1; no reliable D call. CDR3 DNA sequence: TGTGCCAGCAGTGGAAGGGTGAGCTCCTACAATGAGCAGTTCTTC. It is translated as CASSGRVSSYNEQFF.